This T cell receptor beta chain comes out of a study of cytomegalovirus exposure and HLA in healthy donors. The PCR contained 60 Vbeta and 13 Jbeta primers. TCRdb's copy holds only in-frame clones and misses some; the assay was immunoSEQ multiplex PCR. This specimen shows some 60,000 clones; the ten leading clones hold around 3.7%. The study, taken as a whole, reports: Among TCR sequences, most were rare, though some public TCRs appeared in many donors. Associated with HLA alleles at 0.05 false discovery rate in a later analysis were about 17,000 TCR beta sequences. TCR beta V segments were, for the most part, productive about 87% or about 30% of the time in an earlier analysis. An assumption of roughly uniform sequencing depth across donors underlay the presence/absence analyses.

This CDR3 region has 15 residues. V lost 3 bases, J lost 4 bases, and 8 bases stayed unmatched. Germline V gene lookup returns CDR1 MDHEN and CDR2 SYDVKM. About this clone itself: The antigen is not known.

The specimen was PBMCs. The sequence was collected from a male donor in good health and CMV-seronegative. The chain carries TRBV28 and TRBJ2-7, with TRBD2 matching 8 bases. The CDR3 DNA follows: TGTGCCAGCAGTTTCCGGGTAGCGGGGTTATACGAGCAGTACTTC. Encoded protein: CASSFRVAGLYEQYF.